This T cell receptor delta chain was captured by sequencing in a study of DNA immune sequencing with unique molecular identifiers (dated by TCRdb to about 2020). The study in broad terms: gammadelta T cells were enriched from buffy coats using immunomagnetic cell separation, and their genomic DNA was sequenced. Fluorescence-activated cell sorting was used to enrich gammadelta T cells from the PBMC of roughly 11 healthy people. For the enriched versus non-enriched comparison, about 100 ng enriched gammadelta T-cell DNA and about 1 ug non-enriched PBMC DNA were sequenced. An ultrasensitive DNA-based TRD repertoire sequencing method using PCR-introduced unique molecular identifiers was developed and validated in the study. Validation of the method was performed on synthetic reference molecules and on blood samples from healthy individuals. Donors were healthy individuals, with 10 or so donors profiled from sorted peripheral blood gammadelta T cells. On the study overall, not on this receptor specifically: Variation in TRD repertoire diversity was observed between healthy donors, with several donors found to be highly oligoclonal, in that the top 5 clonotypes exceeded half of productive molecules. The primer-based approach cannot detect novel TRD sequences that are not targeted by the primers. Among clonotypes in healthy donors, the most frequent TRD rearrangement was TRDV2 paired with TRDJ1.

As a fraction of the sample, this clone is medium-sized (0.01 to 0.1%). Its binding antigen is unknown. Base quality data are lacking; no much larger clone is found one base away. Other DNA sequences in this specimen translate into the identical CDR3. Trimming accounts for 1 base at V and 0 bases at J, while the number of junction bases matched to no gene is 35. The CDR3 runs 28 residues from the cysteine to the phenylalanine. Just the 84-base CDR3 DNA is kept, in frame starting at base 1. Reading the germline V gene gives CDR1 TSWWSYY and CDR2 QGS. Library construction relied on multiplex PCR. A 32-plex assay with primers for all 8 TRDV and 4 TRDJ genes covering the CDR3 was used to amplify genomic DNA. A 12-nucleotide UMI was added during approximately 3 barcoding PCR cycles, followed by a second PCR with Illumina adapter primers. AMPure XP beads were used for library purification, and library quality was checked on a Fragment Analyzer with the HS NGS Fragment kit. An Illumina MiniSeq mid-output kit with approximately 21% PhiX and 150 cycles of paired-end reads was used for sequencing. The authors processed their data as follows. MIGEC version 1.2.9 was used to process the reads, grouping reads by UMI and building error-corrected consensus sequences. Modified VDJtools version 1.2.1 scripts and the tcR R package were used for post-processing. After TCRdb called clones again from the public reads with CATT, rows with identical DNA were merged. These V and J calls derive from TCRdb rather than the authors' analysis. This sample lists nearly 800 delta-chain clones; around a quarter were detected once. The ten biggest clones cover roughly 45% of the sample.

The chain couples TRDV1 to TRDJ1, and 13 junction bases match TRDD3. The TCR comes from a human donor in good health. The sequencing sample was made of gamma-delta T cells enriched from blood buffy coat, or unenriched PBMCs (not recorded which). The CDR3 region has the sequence CALGEPTVFRPTYWGIRTVSGYTDKLIF. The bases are TGTGCTCTTGGGGAACCTACTGTTTTCCGACCAACTTACTGGGGGATACGCACAGTTTCGGGGTACACCGATAAACTCATCTTT.